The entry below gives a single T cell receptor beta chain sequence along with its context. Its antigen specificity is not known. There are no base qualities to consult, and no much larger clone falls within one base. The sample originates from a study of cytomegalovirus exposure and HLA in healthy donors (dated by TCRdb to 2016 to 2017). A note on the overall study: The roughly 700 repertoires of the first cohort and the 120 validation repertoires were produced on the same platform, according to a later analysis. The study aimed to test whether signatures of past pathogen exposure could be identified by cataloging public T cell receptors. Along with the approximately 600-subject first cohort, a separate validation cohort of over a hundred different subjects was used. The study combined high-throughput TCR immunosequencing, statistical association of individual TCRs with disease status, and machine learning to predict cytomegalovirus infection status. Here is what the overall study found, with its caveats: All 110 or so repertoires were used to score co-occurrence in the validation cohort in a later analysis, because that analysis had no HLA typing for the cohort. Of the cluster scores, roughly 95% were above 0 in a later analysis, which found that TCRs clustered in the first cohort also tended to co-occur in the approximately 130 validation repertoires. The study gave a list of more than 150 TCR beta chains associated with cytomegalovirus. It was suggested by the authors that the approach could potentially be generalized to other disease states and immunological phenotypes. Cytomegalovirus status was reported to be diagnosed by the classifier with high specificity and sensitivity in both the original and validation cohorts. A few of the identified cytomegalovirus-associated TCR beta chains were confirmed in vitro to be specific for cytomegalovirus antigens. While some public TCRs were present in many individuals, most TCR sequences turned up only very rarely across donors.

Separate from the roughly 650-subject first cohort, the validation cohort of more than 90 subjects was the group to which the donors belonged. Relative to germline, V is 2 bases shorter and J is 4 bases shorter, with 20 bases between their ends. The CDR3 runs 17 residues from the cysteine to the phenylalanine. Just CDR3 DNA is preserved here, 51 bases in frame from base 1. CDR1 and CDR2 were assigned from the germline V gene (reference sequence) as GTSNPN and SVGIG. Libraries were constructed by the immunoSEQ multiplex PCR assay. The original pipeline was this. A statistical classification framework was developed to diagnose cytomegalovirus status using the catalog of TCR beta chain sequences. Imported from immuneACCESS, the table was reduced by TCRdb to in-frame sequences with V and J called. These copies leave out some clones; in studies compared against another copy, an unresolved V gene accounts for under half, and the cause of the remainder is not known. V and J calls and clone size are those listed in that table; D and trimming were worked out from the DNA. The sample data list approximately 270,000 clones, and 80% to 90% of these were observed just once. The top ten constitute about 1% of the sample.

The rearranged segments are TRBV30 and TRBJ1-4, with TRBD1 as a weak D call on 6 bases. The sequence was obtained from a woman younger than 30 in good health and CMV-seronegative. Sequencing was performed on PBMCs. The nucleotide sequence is TGTGCCTGGAGTCCTAAGGCCCCAGGGGTTATTAATGAAAAACTGTTTTTT. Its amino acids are CAWSPKAPGVINEKLFF.